These 30 T cell receptor beta chains originate from one sample sequenced in a study of blood T cell repertoires in COVID-19. Data came from immunoSEQ multiplex PCR; TCRdb stores just in-frame clones and leaves some out. The sample yields around 100,000 clones, around 67% seen once. Specimen: peripheral blood. The origin of the receptors is a man aged 70-80 years with COVID-19, enrolled during active disease.

V and J are TRBV6-6 and TRBJ2-7; D may be TRBD1 (6 bases). In germline, CDR1 is MNHNY, CDR2 SVGAGI (reference sequence). The CDR3 spans 13 residues. Trimming left V 7 bases short and J 2 bases short, with 12 bases between. For the CDR3, the DNA is TGTGCCAGCACAGGCACAGGGACCTACGAGCAGTACTTC. It translates to CASTGTGTYEQYF.

This clone was recorded at least ten times. The chain has TRBV25-1 and TRBJ1-6, with a tentative D call TRBD1 (6 bases). Per germline, CDR1 MGHDK and CDR2 SYGVNS. The CDR3 is made up of 16 amino acids. V was shortened by 6 bases and J by 7 bases, with 19 bases between the two germline ends. DNA for the CDR3: TGTGCCAGCAGCGCCGCGACAGGTAGTAGGAATTCACCCCTCCACTTT. Protein product: CASSAATGSRNSPLHF.

The genes are TRBV6-4 and TRBJ2-7; TRBD2 is a possible D gene (5 bases). This CDR3 comprises 16 residues. Germline V gives CDR1 MRHNA, CDR2 SNTAGT. Trimming cost V 4 bases and J 3 bases, with 19 bases left between them. The CDR3 loop is CASSVRVSRACYEQYF. For the CDR3, the DNA is TGTGCCAGCAGTGTACGGGTCTCGAGGGCCTGCTACGAGCAGTACTTC.

Only a few counts were recorded for this clone. DNA for the CDR3: TGTGCCACCAGCAGAGATCTACGGGGTAGGGCCCAAGAGACCCAGTACTTC. Its protein is CATSRDLRGRAQETQYF. The chain has TRBV15 and TRBJ2-5; D is perhaps TRBD2 (5 bases). This CDR3 has 17 amino acids. V lost 0 bases and J 1 base, leaving 15 bases between the germline ends. CDR1 is LNHNV, CDR2 YYDKDF, per germline (reference sequence).

This clone was counted ten times or more. The rearrangement joins TRBV30 to TRBJ2-1; D is ambiguous. V gave up 5 bases and J gave up 3 bases, with 5 bases separating them. The CDR3 runs 11 residues. CDR1 is GTSNPN and CDR2 is SVGIG in the germline V gene (reference sequence). Written as DNA, the CDR3 is TGTGCCTGGGACAACTACAATGAGCAGTTCTTC. This gives the protein CAWDNYNEQFF.

V usage is TRBV7-3 and J usage is TRBJ2-3; D is unresolved. CDR3 size: 14 residues. V was shortened by 2 bases and J by 8 bases, with 14 bases between the two germline ends. Germline CDR1 SGHTA, CDR2 FQGTGA. CDR3 region: CASSLLLTAPTQYF. CDR3 DNA sequence: TGTGCCAGCAGCTTACTACTAACGGCACCTACGCAGTATTTT.

The chain is built from TRBV28 and TRBJ2-1; 14 positions match TRBD2. This CDR3 has 15 amino acids. V lost 5 bases to trimming and J lost 9 bases; unmatched junction nucleotides: 6. The germline V gene has CDR1 MDHEN and CDR2 SYDVKM. The chain's CDR3 is CASSPGTSGSTEQFF. CDR3 nucleotides: TGTGCCAGCAGTCCTGGGACTAGCGGGAGTACTGAGCAGTTCTTC.

As regards this clone: The identical CDR3 is also encoded by other nucleotide sequences in the sample. The chain combines TRBV4-1 with TRBJ1-2; tentatively, D is TRBD1 (5 bases). CDR1 and CDR2 (germline): MGHRA, YSYEKL. The CDR3 has 15 amino acids. Deletions cut 1 base from V and 2 bases from J, with 11 bases between. The CDR3 DNA sequence: TGCGCCAGCAGCCAAGCAAGGGGATTAAACTATGGCTACACCTTC. Translation: CASSQARGLNYGYTF.

CDR3 nucleotides: TGTGCCAGCAGCCGGGAGGTATGGGCGGATACGCAGTATTTT. Amino acids: CASSREVWADTQYF. V and J are TRBV11-2 and TRBJ2-3; 7 bases are shared with TRBD2. Germline V gene sequence: CDR1 SGHAT, CDR2 FQNNGV. Unmatched junction bases numbered 8, after V lost 5 bases and J lost 6 bases. This CDR3 region has 14 residues.

The rearrangement uses TRBV6-2 or TRBV6-3 and TRBJ2-1, with 9 bases identical to TRBD1. CDR3 length equals 15 residues. Trimming at V came to 4 bases and at J to 9 bases, leaving 10 bases not matched to a gene. CDR1 and CDR2 (germline): MNHEY, SVGEGT. CDR3 DNA: TGTGCCAGCAGTTGGGGTGGACAGGGGTTGAGTGAGCAGTTCTTC. Protein sequence: CASSWGGQGLSEQFF.

This clone has just one count. The gene calls are TRBV6-5 and TRBJ1-5; D is ambiguous. CDR3 size: 14 residues. CDR1 MNHEY and CDR2 SVGAGI come from the germline V gene. The germline V and J ends were trimmed by 8 bases and 2 bases, with 13 bases remaining between them. CDR3 in amino acids: CASSLFSGNQPQHF. The DNA for the CDR3 is TGTGCCAGCTCGTTGTTCTCCGGCAATCAGCCCCAGCATTTT.

This clone came up a few times. This chain connects TRBV3-1 (or the pseudogene TRBV3-2) to TRBJ1-2, with 9 bases aligning to TRBD1. The CDR3 length is 20 residues. Germline loops: CDR1 LGHDT, CDR2 YNNKEL (reference sequence). V shed 0 bases and J 1 base; nucleotides not matched to a gene: 15. The CDR3 DNA reads as TGTGCCAGCAGCCAAGATCATCCCGGGACAGGGCGCCTAGGTAACTATGGCTACACCTTC. The encoded protein is CASSQDHPGTGRLGNYGYTF.

The chain joins TRBV13 to TRBJ2-3, with unresolved D. Trimming stripped 2 bases from V and 0 bases from J, with 6 bases between. Germline CDR1 and CDR2: PRHDT and FYEKMQ (reference sequence). This CDR3 has 14 amino acids. DNA for the CDR3: TGTGCCAGCAGCTTAAAGCCTAGCACAGATACGCAGTATTTT. This translates into CASSLKPSTDTQYF.

This clone has a single count. The chain joins TRBV6-2 or TRBV6-3 to TRBJ1-4; D gene unclear. Germline V lookup: CDR1 MNHEY, CDR2 SVGEGT. CDR3 size: 15 residues. V was shortened by 2 bases and J by 8 bases, with 15 bases between the two germline ends. The CDR3 region has the DNA TGTGCCAGCAGTTACCGGCAGCCCAGCAGGGAAAAACTGTTTTTT. This gives the protein CASSYRQPSREKLFF.

The chain recombines TRBV3-1 (or the pseudogene TRBV3-2) with TRBJ2-7; TRBD1 is a possible D gene (6 bases). The ends were cut back, 7 bases at V and 4 bases at J, with 20 bases in the middle. The CDR3 length is 15 residues. Germline-derived CDR1 and CDR2 are LGHDT and YNNKEL (reference sequence). CDR3 protein: CASIPVRSGEYEQYF. The CDR3 nucleotides are TGTGCCAGCATTCCGGTGCGGTCAGGGGAATACGAGCAGTACTTC.

In this sample, this clone turned up a few times. The chain has TRBV6-5 and TRBJ1-5; 7 nucleotides match TRBD1. The CDR3 runs 15 residues. With V trimmed by 6 bases and J by 2 bases, 7 bases remained unmatched. The germline gives CDR1 MNHEY, CDR2 SVGAGI. The CDR3, as DNA: TGTGCCAGCAGCTTCGACAGGGTGGGCAATCAGCCCCAGCATTTT. Translation gives CASSFDRVGNQPQHF.

The chain combines TRBV11-2 with TRBJ2-5; weak D call: TRBD2 (5 bases). This CDR3 has 15 amino acids. The V end was cut by 0 bases, the J end by 5 bases, with 13 bases between. Germline loops: CDR1 SGHAT, CDR2 FQNNGV. The CDR3 nucleotides read TGTGCCAGCAGCTTAGATCGTGGGAGTACGGAGACCCAGTACTTC. It is translated as CASSLDRGSTETQYF.

The chain combines TRBV28 with TRBJ1-5, with D hard to call. The CDR3 loop spans 13 amino acids. Trimming took 5 bases from V and 4 from J, leaving 9 bases between them. Per the germline V gene, CDR1 is MDHEN and CDR2 is SYDVKM. CDR3 sequence (DNA): TGTGCCAGCAGTGCTGGCGGAAATCAGCCCCAGCATTTT. Amino acids: CASSAGGNQPQHF.

The V and J genes are TRBV7-3 and TRBJ1-1, with D unclear. This CDR3 spans 14 amino acids. Germline assignment: CDR1 SGHTA and CDR2 FQGTGA. V was clipped by 5 bases and J by 1 base, with 11 bases between them. CDR3 nucleotide sequence: TGTGCCAGCAGCCCCGGACTGAAGAACACTGAAGCTTTCTTT. Amino acids: CASSPGLKNTEAFF.

The CDR3 is CASSSRQGASGANVLTF. The DNA for the CDR3 is TGTGCCAGCAGTTCAAGACAGGGGGCGTCTGGGGCCAACGTCCTGACTTTC. The chain recombines TRBV5-4 with TRBJ2-6; 10 nucleotides align to TRBD1. V was clipped by 5 bases and J by 1 base; unmatched bases: 6. This CDR3 has 17 residues. From germline, CDR1 is SGHNT and CDR2 YYREEE (reference sequence).

The J gene is TRBJ1-2, the V gene TRBV6-5, with TRBD1 as a possible D gene (5 bases). The CDR3 sequence is 14 residues long. The V end was cut by 11 bases, the J end by 2 bases, with 18 bases between. Germline V lookup: CDR1 MNHEY, CDR2 SVGAGI. CDR3 nucleotides: TGTGCCGTCCAGTGGGGCAGGCTCAACTATGGCTACACCTTC. Translation: CAVQWGRLNYGYTF.

The gene calls are TRBV10-2 and TRBJ1-2; 8 positions agree with TRBD1. V gave up 2 bases and J gave up 5 bases; unmatched junction bases: 10. The germline V gene encodes CDR1 WSHSY and CDR2 SAAADI. The CDR3 contains 16 residues. CDR3 DNA sequence: TGCGCCAGCAGTGAGGCCCCACCCGGGACAGGATATGGCTACACCTTC. It is translated as CASSEAPPGTGYGYTF.

There are a few counts of this clone. The chain recombines TRBV7-9 with TRBJ1-5; D unclear. Deletions cut 1 base from V and 11 bases from J, with 12 bases between. Germline V gene lookup returns CDR1 SEHNR and CDR2 FQNEAQ (reference sequence). CDR3 length equals 13 residues. As DNA, the CDR3 is TGTGCCAGCAGCTTAGGGGCCTTATCAGCCCAGCATTTT. Its protein is CASSLGALSAQHF.

This sequence joins TRBV27 and TRBJ1-5; 8 bases align to TRBD1. V dropped 6 bases and J dropped 0; count of bases not matched to a gene: 13. Germline CDR1 reads MNHEY; CDR2 reads SMNVEV (reference sequence). The CDR3 runs to 18 residues. The CDR3 here is CASRPGTGVSYSNQPQHF. Here the CDR3 DNA reads TGTGCCAGCAGGCCCGGGACAGGAGTCTCCTATAGCAATCAGCCCCAGCATTTT.

This chain joins TRBV20-1 and TRBJ1-1, with D unresolved. The V gene's germline CDR1 is DFQATT and CDR2 SNEGSKA (reference sequence). The CDR3 totals 13 residues. V lost 3 bases, J lost 4 bases, and 12 bases lay in between. The CDR3 DNA reads as TGCAGTGCTAGTTCTCTGGAGGGCACTGAAGCTTTCTTT. Translated, it gives CSASSLEGTEAFF.

This clone was observed many times. The chain employs TRBV7-2 and TRBJ2-7, with D unclear. From germline, CDR1 is SGHTA and CDR2 FQGNSA. The germline V and J ends were trimmed by 4 bases and 1 base, with 11 bases remaining between them. The CDR3 extends over 14 amino acids. Here the CDR3 reads CASSSPSSSYEQYF. For the CDR3, the DNA is TGTGCCAGCAGCTCCCCGAGCTCTTCCTACGAGCAGTACTTC.

The rearrangement links TRBV7-2 to TRBJ1-1, with D perhaps TRBD1 (6 bases). The V end was cut by 5 bases, the J end by 5 bases, with 21 bases between. CDR1 is SGHTA and CDR2 is FQGNSA in the germline V gene. The CDR3 has 16 amino acids. The CDR3 sequence is CASSNILQGVRTEAFF. CDR3 DNA: TGTGCCAGCAGCAACATTTTACAGGGAGTCCGAACTGAAGCTTTCTTT.

The chain joins TRBV2 to TRBJ1-5; D possibly corresponds to TRBD1 (5 bases). V was clipped by 4 bases and J by 0 bases, with 10 bases between them. This CDR3 spans 15 amino acids. Germline-derived CDR1 and CDR2 are SNHLY and FYNNEI. The CDR3 DNA is TGTGCCAGCAGTGGGACAACGTATAGCAATCAGCCCCAGCATTTT. It encodes CASSGTTYSNQPQHF.

The CDR3 loop reads CASRGDRGTNTGELFF. Here the CDR3 DNA reads TGTGCCAGCAGGGGGGACAGGGGGACGAACACCGGGGAGCTGTTTTTT. The chain uses TRBV27 and TRBJ2-2; 11 bases are a match to TRBD1. After removal of 6 bases from V and 0 bases from J, the junction contained 3 bases not matched to a gene. Per germline, CDR1 MNHEY and CDR2 SMNVEV (reference sequence). The CDR3 loop spans 16 amino acids.

The chain couples TRBV11-1 to TRBJ2-1; 9 nucleotides line up with TRBD2. The CDR3 contains 15 residues. The J segment lost 7 bases and the V segment lost 5 bases, leaving 9 bases of the junction unmatched. CDR1 is SGHAT, CDR2 FQDESV, per germline (reference sequence). The CDR3 loop is CASSVAGTSPNEQFF. CDR3 coding DNA: TGTGCCAGCAGCGTCGCCGGGACTAGCCCAAATGAGCAGTTCTTC.